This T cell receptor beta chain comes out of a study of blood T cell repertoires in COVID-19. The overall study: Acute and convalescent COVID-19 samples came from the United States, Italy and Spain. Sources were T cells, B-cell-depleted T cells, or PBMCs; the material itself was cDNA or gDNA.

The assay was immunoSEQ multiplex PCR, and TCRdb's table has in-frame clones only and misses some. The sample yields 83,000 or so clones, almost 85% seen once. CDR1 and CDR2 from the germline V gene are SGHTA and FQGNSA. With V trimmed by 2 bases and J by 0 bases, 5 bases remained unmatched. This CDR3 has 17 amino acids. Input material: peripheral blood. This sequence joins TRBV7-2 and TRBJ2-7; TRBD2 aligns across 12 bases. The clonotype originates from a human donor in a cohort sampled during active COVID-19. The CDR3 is CASSLQLAGGSSYEQYF. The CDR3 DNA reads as TGTGCCAGCAGCTTACAACTAGCGGGGGGAAGCTCCTACGAGCAGTACTTC.